This T cell receptor (beta chain) was recovered during a study of blood T cell repertoires in COVID-19. Across the whole study: Samples of COVID-19 (acute and convalescent) were obtained from the United States, Italy and Spain. T cells, B-cell-depleted T cells, or PBMCs provided the cDNA or gDNA that served as material.

The protocol was immunoSEQ multiplex PCR, while the TCRdb copy is restricted to in-frame clones and leaves out a portion. The sample shows 150,000 to 200,000 clones, roughly 85% of them seen only once. Germline loops: CDR1 LGHNA, CDR2 YNFKEQ. The CDR3 sequence is 14 residues long. V lost 1 base and J 8 bases, leaving 11 bases between the germline ends. Sequenced material: peripheral blood. This clonotype originated in a woman aged 55 to 70 with acute or convalescent COVID-19. The chain carries TRBV4-2 and TRBJ1-4, with D maybe TRBD1 (5 bases). The CDR3 protein is CASSQGREGEKLFF. DNA of the CDR3: TGTGCCAGCAGCCAAGGAAGGGAGGGGGAAAAACTGTTTTTT.